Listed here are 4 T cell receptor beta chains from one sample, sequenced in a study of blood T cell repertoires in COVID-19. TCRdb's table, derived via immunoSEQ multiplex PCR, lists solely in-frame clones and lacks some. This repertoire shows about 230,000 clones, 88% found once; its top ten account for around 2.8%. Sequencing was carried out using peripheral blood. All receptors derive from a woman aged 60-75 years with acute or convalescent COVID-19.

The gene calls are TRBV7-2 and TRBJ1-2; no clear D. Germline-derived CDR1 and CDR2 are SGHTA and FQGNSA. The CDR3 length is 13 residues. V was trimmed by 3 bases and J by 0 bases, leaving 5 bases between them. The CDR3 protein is CASSFNPNYGYTF. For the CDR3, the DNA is TGTGCCAGCAGCTTTAATCCTAACTATGGCTACACCTTC.

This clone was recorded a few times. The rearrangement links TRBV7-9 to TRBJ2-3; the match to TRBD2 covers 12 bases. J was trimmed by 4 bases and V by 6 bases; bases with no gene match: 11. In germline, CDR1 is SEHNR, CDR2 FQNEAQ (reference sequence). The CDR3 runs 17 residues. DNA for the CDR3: TGTGCCAGCAGTTCTAGCGGGAGGGCCCATTATTCAGATACGCAGTATTTT. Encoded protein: CASSSSGRAHYSDTQYF.

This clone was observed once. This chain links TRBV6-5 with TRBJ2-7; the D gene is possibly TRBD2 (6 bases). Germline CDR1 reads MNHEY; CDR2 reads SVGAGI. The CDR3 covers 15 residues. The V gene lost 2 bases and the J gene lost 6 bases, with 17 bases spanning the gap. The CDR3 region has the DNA TGTGCCAGCAGTTACGAGTCCAGCGGGTTTTCCGAGCAGTACTTC. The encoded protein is CASSYESSGFSEQYF.

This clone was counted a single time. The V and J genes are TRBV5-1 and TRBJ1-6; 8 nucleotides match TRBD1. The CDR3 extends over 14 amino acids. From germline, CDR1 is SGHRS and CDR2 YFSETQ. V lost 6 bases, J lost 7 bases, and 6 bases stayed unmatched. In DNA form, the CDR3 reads TGCGCCAGCACCCCGGGACAGGCCAATTCACCCCTCCACTTT. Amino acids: CASTPGQANSPLHF.